A selection of T cell receptor beta chains follows, all from one sample in a study of immune aging and cytomegalovirus after organ transplant. TCRdb independently ran MiXCR on the single-cell sequencing reads; one entry per CDR3 protein. The sample has 20,000 to 25,000 distinct CDR3 sequences, approximately 40% seen once. Which antigens these TCRs recognize remains unknown. This specimen consisted of CMV peptide-activated CD4+ and CD8+ T cells sorted from blood, obtained at five time points, pooled. Source of these receptors: a female donor who had a heart transplant and CMV viremia. Each CDR3 is given with its conserved first and last residue. The order of the fields is V gene, D gene, clone size, J gene, CDR3 DNA, CDR3 protein. The D gene is left open where the match is weak. Clone size appears in some rows only: once, few, many, or a class for an expanded clone.

TRBV28	TRBD2	many	TRBJ2-7	TGTGCCAGCAGTTCGACCCCAACCCTCTGGCTCAAGCGGGAGGCCCCTTACGAGCGGTACTTC	CASSSTPTLWLKREAPYERYF
TRBV5-6	TRBD1	NA	TRBJ2-7	TGTGCCAGCAGCTTGCAGGGCCATTGGGACAGGGGATACGAGCAGTACTTC	CASSLQGHWDRGYEQYF
TRBV20-1	NA	NA	TRBJ2-4	TGCAGTGCTAGAGATTCGGCTAGGAAGAAGTTCTTC	CSARDSARKKFF
TRBV27	NA	few	TRBJ2-7	TGTGCCAGCAGGGCCAGGGACTACGAGCAGTACTTC	CASRARDYEQYF
TRBV5-4	NA	NA	TRBJ2-3	TGTGCCAGCAGCTTGGAAGGACGCACAGATACGCAGTATTTT	CASSLEGRTDTQYF
TRBV10-3	NA	few	TRBJ1-5	TGTGCCATCAGTGAGACGGCGGTCACTCAGCCCCAGCATTTT	CAISETAVTQPQHF
TRBV5-1	TRBD2	few	TRBJ2-1	TGCGCCAGCAGCTTGGCGCGGTCTAGCGGGTCCGGTGAGCAGTTCTTC	CASSLARSSGSGEQFF
TRBV18	NA	few	TRBJ1-1	TGTGCCAGCTCACCGGGGAGCGACCAAACTGAAGCTTTCTTT	CASSPGSDQTEAFF
TRBV20-1	TRBD2	few	TRBJ2-5	TGCAGTGCTAGCCCCGGGACTAGCGGGAGAGGGGAGACCCAGTACTTC	CSASPGTSGRGETQYF
TRBV27	TRBD1	few	TRBJ2-7	TGTGCCAGCAGAACCGGGGACAGGTCCTACGAGCAGTACTTC	CASRTGDRSYEQYF
TRBV7-2	NA	few	TRBJ1-3	TGTGCCAGCAGCTTAGTACCCCCCAGGGGAGGAGGAAACACCATATATTTT	CASSLVPPRGGGNTIYF
TRBV5-1	NA	few	TRBJ2-2	TGCGCCAGCAGCACCGAGGTGACCGGGGAGCTGTTTTTT	CASSTEVTGELFF
TRBV11-2	TRBD2	NA	TRBJ2-7	TGTGCCAGCAGCTTAGGCGGGAGGGGCTACGAGCAGTACTTC	CASSLGGRGYEQYF
TRBV6-4	NA	NA	TRBJ2-2	TGTGCCAGCAGCCCGGGACCGAACACCGGGGAGCTGTTTTTT	CASSPGPNTGELFF
TRBV6-6	NA	NA	TRBJ2-3	TGTGCCAGCAGTTTCACTGGTGATACGCAGCGTTTT	CASSFTGDTQRF
TRBV28	TRBD2	many	TRBJ2-1	TGTGCCAGCGGCCCTATAGCGGGAGGGACCTACAATGAGCGGTTCTTC	CASGPIAGGTYNERFF
TRBV7-9	NA	NA	TRBJ1-4	TGTGCCAGCAGCTCAACTTTTGGGGGAGGCAACGAAAAACTGTTTTTT	CASSSTFGGGNEKLFF
TRBV7-9	NA	NA	TRBJ1-1	TGTGCCAGCAGCTTAGTTGGGGGGCATCCTAACACTGAAGCTTTCTTT	CASSLVGGHPNTEAFF
TRBV19	NA	NA	TRBJ2-1	TGTGCCAGTAGTTACGGACCCTACAATGAGCAGTTCTTC	CASSYGPYNEQFF
TRBV13	TRBD1	NA	TRBJ2-7	TGTGCCAGCAGCTCTACAGGGGGTTGGTACGAGCAGTACTTC	CASSSTGGWYEQYF
TRBV11-1	TRBD2	few	TRBJ2-1	TGTGCCAGCAGCCGGGGACTAGCAGCATACAATGAGCAGTTCTTC	CASSRGLAAYNEQFF
TRBV7-2	TRBD1	NA	TRBJ2-5	TGTGCCAGCAGCTCATTAATGGGACAGGGGGCGTCGGAGACCCAGTACTTC	CASSSLMGQGASETQYF
TRBV25-1	NA	NA	TRBJ1-2	TGTGCCAGCAGTGAATCGGTATCGGGGGGCTATGGCTACACCTTC	CASSESVSGGYGYTF
TRBV9	NA	medium-sized	TRBJ1-1	TGTGCCAGCAGCGTAATTAGTGACAGTTCTTCGGCTTTCTTT	CASSVISDSSSAFF
TRBV3-1	NA	NA	TRBJ2-1	TGTGCCAGCAGCCAGAGAAACCGTGAGCAGTTCTTC	CASSQRNREQFF
TRBV19	NA	medium-sized	TRBJ2-3	TGTGCCAGTAGTAGGACCCCGAGCACAGATACGCAGTATTTT	CASSRTPSTDTQYF
TRBV30	TRBD1	NA	TRBJ2-7	TGTGCCTGGAGTGGAGGTACAGGGGGAGGGCAGTACTTC	CAWSGGTGGGQYF
TRBV20-1	TRBD2	NA	TRBJ2-7	TGCAGTGCTAGAGCCCCGCTAGGACTAGCGGCGAGCTCCTACGAGCAGTACTTC	CSARAPLGLAASSYEQYF
TRBV20-1	TRBD1	medium-sized	TRBJ2-7	TGCAGTGCTAGAGATTTCGGGGGACAGGGGGCAAACGAGCAGTACTTC	CSARDFGGQGANEQYF
TRBV5-1	TRBD2	NA	TRBJ2-1	TGCGCCAGCAGCTTCGGGACTAGCGGGGAAACTGAGCAGTTCTTC	CASSFGTSGETEQFF
TRBV24-1	NA	many	TRBJ2-3	TGTGCCACCAGTGATTTATCGCTAGCAACAGATACGCAGTATTTT	CATSDLSLATDTQYF
TRBV6-1	NA	NA	TRBJ1-5	TGTGCCAGCAGTGAAGACCTTAGCAATCAGCCCCAGCATTTT	CASSEDLSNQPQHF
TRBV27	NA	NA	TRBJ2-7	TGTGCCAGCAGTTTGGGACTGGGACCCACCTACGAGCAGTACTTC	CASSLGLGPTYEQYF
TRBV20-1	TRBD2	few	TRBJ2-3	TGCAGTGCCCGGAGCGGGAGCCCAGATACGCAGTATTTT	CSARSGSPDTQYF
TRBV7-2	NA	many	TRBJ2-2	TGTGCCAGCAGCTCGGGACTCGTCACCGGGGAGCTGTTTTTT	CASSSGLVTGELFF
TRBV5-5	NA	many	TRBJ2-7	TGTGCCAGCAGCTTTCGGTTTTTAACCTACGAGCAGTACTTC	CASSFRFLTYEQYF
TRBV20-1	NA	many	TRBJ1-2	TGCAGTGCTAGCGGAGGATTTCAAGACTGGGACTACACCTTC	CSASGGFQDWDYTF
TRBV2	NA	NA	TRBJ2-1	TGTGCCAGCGGTGGCGAAGACAGATACAATGAGCAGTTCTTC	CASGGEDRYNEQFF
TRBV6-1	TRBD1	many	TRBJ2-3	TGTGCCAGCAGTGTAATGGACAGGGGGCGTAGGGGCACAGATACGCAGTATTTT	CASSVMDRGRRGTDTQYF
TRBV5-1	NA	NA	TRBJ2-1	TGCGCCAGCAGCTTGTGGGAAGGCGTGCCCGCGAAGGGGAATGAGCAGTTCTTC	CASSLWEGVPAKGNEQFF
TRBV4-1	TRBD1	many	TRBJ1-2	TGCGCCAGCAGCCAATGGGACAGGCTGATGAATGGCTACACCTTC	CASSQWDRLMNGYTF
TRBV4-1	NA	NA	TRBJ1-1	TGCGCCAGCAGCAGGGCCATGAACACTGAAGCTTTCTTT	CASSRAMNTEAFF
TRBV27	NA	few	TRBJ1-4	TGTGCCAGCCAGCTTCAGGGAAGAAGAGAAAAACTGTTTTTT	CASQLQGRREKLFF
TRBV2	NA	many	TRBJ1-1	TGTGCCAGCAGGGAGGGACGGTGGGGCACTGAAGCTTTCTTT	CASREGRWGTEAFF
TRBV4-2	TRBD1	NA	TRBJ2-2	TGTGCCAGCAGCCAAGCGAGGGGACAGGAGAACACCGGGGAGCCGTTTTTT	CASSQARGQENTGEPFF
TRBV11-1	TRBD2	NA	TRBJ2-1	TGTGCCAGCAGCTCGGGACTAGCGGTCTACAATGAGCAGTTCTTC	CASSSGLAVYNEQFF
TRBV28	NA	many	TRBJ2-7	TGTGCCAGCAGTCCCCAGGTCGGGAGCCCCTACGAGCAGTACTTC	CASSPQVGSPYEQYF
TRBV10-3	TRBD1	NA	TRBJ2-7	TGTGCCATCAGTGAAAGGACAGGGACAACCGGTTACGAGCAGTACTTC	CAISERTGTTGYEQYF
TRBV4-2	TRBD2	few	TRBJ2-3	TGTGCCAGCAGCCAAGAGGGGCCAGCGGGGAGAAGGGATACGCAGTATTTT	CASSQEGPAGRRDTQYF
TRBV7-2	TRBD2	few	TRBJ2-3	TGTGCCAGCAGCGCCCGACTAGCGGGGTCCACAGATACGCAGTATTTT	CASSARLAGSTDTQYF
TRBV5-8	NA	NA	TRBJ2-3	TGTGCCAGCAGCTTGGCTGGTTCGCGCTCAGATACGCAGTATTTT	CASSLAGSRSDTQYF
TRBV15	NA	once	TRBJ2-7	TGTGCCACCACCCGAGAGGGCGGGTACGAGCAGTACTTC	CATTREGGYEQYF
TRBV7-9	NA	NA	TRBJ2-5	TGTGCCAGCAGCGATACGCCTTTGGAGACCCAGTACTTC	CASSDTPLETQYF
TRBV24-1	TRBD2	many	TRBJ2-1	TGTGCCACCAGTGATTTTGGTTTGAGCGGGGCGTACAATGAGCAGTTCTTC	CATSDFGLSGAYNEQFF